This T cell receptor beta chain was obtained from a study of blood T cell repertoires in COVID-19. As for the study in general: Sites in the United States, Italy and Spain provided acute and convalescent COVID-19 samples. The analysed material was cDNA or gDNA that came from T cells, B-cell-depleted T cells, or PBMCs.

The CDR3 runs to 14 residues. Germline lookup yields CDR1 SGHTS and CDR2 YDEGEE. V was clipped by 2 bases and J by 1 base, with 9 bases between them. Clones were sequenced by immunoSEQ multiplex PCR, and TCRdb holds only the in-frame ones, with some missing. This table holds more than 200,000 clones, around 82% found once. This chain links TRBV5-8 with TRBJ2-5; D uncertain. This sequence originates from a woman of 80 years or more with active or convalescent COVID-19. The source material was peripheral blood. CDR3 amino acids: CASSFAGRQETQYF. CDR3 in DNA: TGTGCCAGCAGCTTCGCAGGCCGCCAAGAGACCCAGTACTTC.